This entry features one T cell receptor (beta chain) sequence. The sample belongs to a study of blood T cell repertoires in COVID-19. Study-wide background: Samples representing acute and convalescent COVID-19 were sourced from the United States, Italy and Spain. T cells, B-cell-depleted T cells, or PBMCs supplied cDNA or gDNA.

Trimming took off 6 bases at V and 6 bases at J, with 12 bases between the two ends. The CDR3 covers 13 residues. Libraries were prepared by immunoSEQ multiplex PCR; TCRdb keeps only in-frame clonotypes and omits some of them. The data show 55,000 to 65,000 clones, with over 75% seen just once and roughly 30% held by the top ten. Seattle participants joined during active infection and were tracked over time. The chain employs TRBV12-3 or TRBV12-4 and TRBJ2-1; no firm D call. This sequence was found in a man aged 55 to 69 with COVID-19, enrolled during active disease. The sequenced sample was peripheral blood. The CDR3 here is CASRDNPRNEQFF. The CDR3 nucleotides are TGTGCCAGCAGAGACAACCCGCGCAATGAGCAGTTCTTC.